A single sample gave rise to the 11 T cell receptor beta chains below, sequenced in a study of response to subunit inactivated influenza vaccine. TCRdb recomputed calls from the RT-PCR reads with MiXCR, one row per CDR3 protein. The sample holds about 570,000 distinct CDR3 sequences, approximately 12% seen once. The source material was PBMCs from blood, sampled on the day of vaccination. These receptors originate from a man aged 50 to 60 who received an inactivated influenza vaccine.

There are a few counts of this clonotype. The chain has TRBV2 and TRBJ1-6, with D possibly matching TRBD1 (5 bases). This CDR3 is 13 amino acids long. Trimming left V 6 bases short and J 7 bases short, with 10 bases between. Germline values: CDR1 SNHLY, CDR2 FYNNEI. The CDR3 loop reads CASSVKGNSPLHF. CDR3 nucleotides: TGTGCCAGCAGCGTTAAGGGGAATTCACCCCTCCACTTT.

This clonotype was observed at least ten times. The chain employs TRBV5-1 and TRBJ2-7; possible D gene TRBD1, 5 bases. Per the germline V gene, CDR1 is SGHRS and CDR2 is YFSETQ. V lost 4 bases, J lost 1 base, and 12 bases lay in between. The CDR3 consists of 14 residues. CDR3 in amino acids: CASSGSTASYEQYF. The CDR3 coding sequence is TGCGCCAGCAGCGGATCGACAGCATCCTACGAGCAGTACTTC.

The rearrangement links TRBV28 to TRBJ2-7; 14 bases are a match to TRBD2. The V segment lost 4 bases and the J segment 5 bases; nucleotides outside the gene matches: 7. The length of the CDR3 is 16 residues. CDR1 is MDHEN, CDR2 SYDVKM, per germline. The CDR3 DNA sequence: TGTGCCAGCAGTTCCGAGACTAGCGGGAGGGTCCACGAGCAGTACTTC. Its protein is CASSSETSGRVHEQYF.

The table lists this clonotype with many counts. This chain joins TRBV5-5 and TRBJ1-4, with TRBD1 matching 7 bases. The germline V gene has CDR1 SGHKS and CDR2 YYEKEE (reference sequence). Germline trimming cut 4 bases from V and 6 bases from J; bases unmatched to any gene: 6. The CDR3 is 14 residues long. The CDR3 spells CASSQTGFHEKLFF. The DNA of the CDR3 is TGTGCCAGCAGCCAGACAGGGTTTCATGAAAAACTGTTTTTT.

This clonotype occurred many times. The chain links TRBV3-1 to TRBJ2-1, with D tentatively TRBD2 (6 bases). The ends were cut back, 1 base at V and 6 bases at J, with 10 bases in the middle. The CDR3 covers 14 residues. Germline CDR1 reads LGHDT; CDR2 reads YNNKEL (reference sequence). CDR3 DNA sequence: TGTGCCAGCAGCCAAGGGGGAGGAACCAATGAGCAGTTCTTC. This translates into CASSQGGGTNEQFF.

The chain couples TRBV20-1 to TRBJ2-7; D is tentatively TRBD1 or TRBD2 (5 bases each). The CDR3 length is 14 residues. V gave up 5 bases and J gave up 0 bases, with 14 bases separating them. The germline V gene encodes CDR1 DFQATT and CDR2 SNEGSKA (reference sequence). The CDR3 region is CSAPGASVSYEQYF. The CDR3 DNA reads as TGCAGTGCTCCCGGGGCCTCAGTCTCCTACGAGCAGTACTTC.

The chain couples TRBV5-6 to TRBJ2-2; 9 bases are a match to TRBD2. Trimming took 1 base from V and 8 from J; bases not matched to a gene: 6. In germline, CDR1 is SGHDT, CDR2 YYEEEE. The CDR3 length is 15 residues. CDR3 coding DNA: TGTGCCAGCAGCTTGCTTCTAGCGGGGTCAGGGGAGCTGTTTTTT. Encoded protein: CASSLLLAGSGELFF.

J is TRBJ2-1 and V is TRBV20-1; 9 bases are a match to TRBD1. J gave up 8 bases and V 4 bases, and 0 bases lay outside the gene matches. CDR1 and CDR2 from the germline V gene are DFQATT and SNEGSKA (reference sequence). CDR3 length: 11 amino acids. CDR3 residues: CSANRGHEQFF. The CDR3 bases are TGCAGTGCTAACAGGGGGCATGAGCAGTTCTTC.

This chain uses TRBV3-1 with TRBJ2-7; 9 bases line up with TRBD2. The J segment lost 6 bases and the V segment lost 4 bases, leaving 4 bases of the junction unmatched. The CDR3 contains 13 residues. Looked up from germline, CDR1 is LGHDT and CDR2 is YNNKEL (reference sequence). The CDR3 spells CASSRLAGTEQYF. CDR3 DNA sequence: TGTGCCAGCAGCCGCCTAGCGGGGACCGAGCAGTACTTC.

The chain has TRBV2 and TRBJ2-6; TRBD2 is a possible D gene (5 bases). Germline-derived CDR1 and CDR2 are SNHLY and FYNNEI. Trimming left V 6 bases short and J 2 bases short, with 17 bases between. CDR3 length: 17 residues. CDR3 sequence reads: CASRPGSQPPGANVLTF. The CDR3 DNA sequence: TGTGCCAGCAGGCCGGGATCCCAGCCCCCTGGGGCCAACGTCCTGACTTTC.

The rearrangement links TRBV27 to TRBJ2-3, with 8 nucleotides matching TRBD1. Germline-derived CDR1 and CDR2 are MNHEY and SMNVEV (reference sequence). The J segment lost 2 bases and the V segment lost 5 bases, leaving 12 bases of the junction unmatched. The CDR3 extends over 17 amino acids. This chain's CDR3 is CASSPLQGGIPTDTQYF. CDR3 coding DNA: TGTGCCAGCAGTCCTTTACAGGGGGGCATCCCCACAGATACGCAGTATTTT.